Here is one T cell receptor (beta chain) with its context. What it binds is not known. The sample belongs to a study of cytotoxic CD8 clonotypes in ibrutinib-treated CLL. Whole-study context: Response was recorded as partial in some 24 patients and complete in 2; at median roughly 70 months, roughly 15 remained remitted and about 12 had progressed.

Study-wide results and limits: Sustained-remission and progressing patients' sampling times differed. Baseline clonality, higher than in age-matched healthy donors, tracked circulating CD8+ T-cell counts.

This CDR3 region has 14 residues. Trimming cost V 7 bases and J 1 base; bases outside gene matches: 4. In germline, CDR1 is MDHEN, CDR2 SYDVKM. Only in-frame clones appear in the TCRdb table, and some are missing; sequencing was by immunoSEQ multiplex PCR. The data hold under 200,000 clones, with around 84% observed a single time. J is TRBJ2-1 and V is TRBV28; TRBD2 matches at 7 bases. This sequence was found in a human donor with chronic lymphocytic leukemia. The sequencing here drew on PBMCs, taken after 12 months of ibrutinib treatment. In DNA form, the CDR3 reads TGTGCCAGCATTTTGCGGGGGTCCTACAATGAGCAGTTCTTC. Translated, it gives CASILRGSYNEQFF.